The source of this T cell receptor beta chain is a study of technical replicates of blood from a handful of donors. Germline CDR1 reads SGHKS; CDR2 reads YYEKEE (reference sequence). The CDR3 runs 16 residues. V trimming: 2 bases; J trimming: 2 bases; junction bases outside the gene matches: 6. The repertoire was sequenced with immunoSEQ multiplex PCR; TCRdb's copy has only in-frame clones and lacks some. The repertoire holds around 60,000 clones, with about 88% as singletons. The sample taken for sequencing was PBMCs. The chain carries TRBV5-5 and TRBJ2-2; 7 positions agree with TRBD2. The sequence derives from a human donor in good health. Some clones in this sample may be carry-over from other donors' samples. The chain's CDR3 is CASSLWGGENTGELFF. CDR3 coding DNA: TGTGCCAGCAGCTTATGGGGGGGGGAAAACACCGGGGAGCTGTTTTTT.